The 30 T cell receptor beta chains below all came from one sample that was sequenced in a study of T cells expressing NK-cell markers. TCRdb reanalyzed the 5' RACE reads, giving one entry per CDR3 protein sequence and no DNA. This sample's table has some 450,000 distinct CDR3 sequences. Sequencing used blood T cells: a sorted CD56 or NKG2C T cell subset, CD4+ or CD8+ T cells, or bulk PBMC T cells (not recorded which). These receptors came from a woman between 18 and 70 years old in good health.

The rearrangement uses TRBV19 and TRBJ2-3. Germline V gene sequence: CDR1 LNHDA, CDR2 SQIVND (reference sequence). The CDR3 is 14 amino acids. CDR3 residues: CATTHDGRTDTQYF.

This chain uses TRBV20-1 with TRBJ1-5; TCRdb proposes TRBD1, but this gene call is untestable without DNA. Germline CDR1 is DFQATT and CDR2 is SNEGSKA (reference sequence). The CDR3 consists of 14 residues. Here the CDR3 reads CSASRQGSNQPQHF.

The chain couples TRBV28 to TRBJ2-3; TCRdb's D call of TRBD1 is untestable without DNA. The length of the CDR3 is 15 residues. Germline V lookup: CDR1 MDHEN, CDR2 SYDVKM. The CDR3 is CASRGGQGGTDTQYF. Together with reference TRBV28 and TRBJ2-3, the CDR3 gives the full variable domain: DVKVTQSSRYLVKRTGEKVFLECVQDMDHENMFWYRQDPGLGLRLIYFSYDVKMKEKGDIPEGYSVSREKKERFSLILESASTNQTSMYLCASRGGQGGTDTQYFGPGTRLTVL.

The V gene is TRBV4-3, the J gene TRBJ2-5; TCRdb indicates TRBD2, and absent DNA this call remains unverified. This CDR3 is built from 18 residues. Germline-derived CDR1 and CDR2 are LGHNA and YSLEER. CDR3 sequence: CASSPDRGLASLQETQYF.

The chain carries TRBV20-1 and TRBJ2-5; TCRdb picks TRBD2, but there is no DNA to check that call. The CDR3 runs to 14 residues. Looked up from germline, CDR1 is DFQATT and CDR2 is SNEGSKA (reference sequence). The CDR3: CSAYPTSGSETQYF.

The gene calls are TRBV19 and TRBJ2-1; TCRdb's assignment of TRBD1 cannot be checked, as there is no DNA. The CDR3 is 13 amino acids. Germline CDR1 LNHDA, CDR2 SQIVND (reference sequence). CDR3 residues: CASSSSRGNEQFF.

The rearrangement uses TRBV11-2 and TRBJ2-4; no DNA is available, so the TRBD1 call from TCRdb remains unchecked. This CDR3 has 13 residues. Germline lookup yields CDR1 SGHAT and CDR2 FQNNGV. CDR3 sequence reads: CASRLGVVNIQYF.

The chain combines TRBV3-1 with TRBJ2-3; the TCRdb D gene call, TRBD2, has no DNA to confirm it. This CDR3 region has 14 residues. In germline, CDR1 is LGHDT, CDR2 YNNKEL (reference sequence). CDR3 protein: CASSRKVLPDTQYF.

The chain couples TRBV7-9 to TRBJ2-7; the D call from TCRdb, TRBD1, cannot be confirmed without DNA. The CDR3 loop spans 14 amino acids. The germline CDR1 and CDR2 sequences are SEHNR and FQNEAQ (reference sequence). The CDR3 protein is CASSLVSPGDEQYF.

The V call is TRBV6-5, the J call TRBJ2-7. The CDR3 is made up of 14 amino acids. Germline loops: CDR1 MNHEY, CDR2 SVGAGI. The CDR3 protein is CASSYSQGPYEQYF.

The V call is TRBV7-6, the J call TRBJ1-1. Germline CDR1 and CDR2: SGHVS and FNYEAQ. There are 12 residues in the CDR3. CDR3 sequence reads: CASRGISAEAFF.

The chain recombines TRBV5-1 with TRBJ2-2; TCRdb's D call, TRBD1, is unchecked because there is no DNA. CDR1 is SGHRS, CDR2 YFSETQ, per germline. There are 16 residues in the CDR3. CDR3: CASSRIPRVPTGELFF.

Here the CDR3 reads CASSRVNEKLFF. The V call is TRBV7-8, the J call TRBJ1-4; lacking DNA, the TRBD1 call made by TCRdb goes unchecked. CDR1 is SGHVS and CDR2 is FQNEAQ in the germline V gene. The CDR3 spans 12 residues. Drawing the rest from reference TRBV7-8 and TRBJ1-4, the complete variable domain is GAGVSQSPRYKVAKRGQDVALRCDPISGHVSLFWYQQALGQGPEFLTYFQNEAQLDKSGLPSDRFFAERPEGSVSTLKIQRTQQEDSAVYLCASSRVNEKLFFGSGTQLSVL.

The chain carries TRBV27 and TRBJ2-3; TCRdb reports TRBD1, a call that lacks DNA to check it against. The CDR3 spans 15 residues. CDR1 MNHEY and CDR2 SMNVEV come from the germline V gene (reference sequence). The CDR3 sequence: CASSTPGQGIDTQYF.

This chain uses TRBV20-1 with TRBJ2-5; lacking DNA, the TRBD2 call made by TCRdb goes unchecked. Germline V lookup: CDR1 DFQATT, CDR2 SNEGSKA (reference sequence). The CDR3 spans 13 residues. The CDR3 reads CSANGRARETQYF.

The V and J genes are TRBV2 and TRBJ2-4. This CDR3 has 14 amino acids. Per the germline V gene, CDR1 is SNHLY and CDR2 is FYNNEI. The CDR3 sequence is CASRRTSDKNIQYF.

The CDR3 spells CASSFLPGRGSTDTQYF. The chain joins TRBV12-3 or TRBV12-4 to TRBJ2-3; the D call from TCRdb, TRBD2, cannot be confirmed without DNA. This CDR3 region has 17 residues.

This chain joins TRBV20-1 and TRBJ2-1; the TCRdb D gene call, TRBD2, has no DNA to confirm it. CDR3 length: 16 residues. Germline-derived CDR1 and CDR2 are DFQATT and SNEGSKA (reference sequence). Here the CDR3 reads CSARQPQAGTYNEQFF.

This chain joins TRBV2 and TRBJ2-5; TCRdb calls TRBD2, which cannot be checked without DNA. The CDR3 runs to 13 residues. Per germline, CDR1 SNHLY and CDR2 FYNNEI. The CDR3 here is CASRFGPQETQYF.

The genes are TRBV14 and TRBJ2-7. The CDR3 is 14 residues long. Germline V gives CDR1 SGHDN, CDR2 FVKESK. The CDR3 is CASSQILSPYEQYF.

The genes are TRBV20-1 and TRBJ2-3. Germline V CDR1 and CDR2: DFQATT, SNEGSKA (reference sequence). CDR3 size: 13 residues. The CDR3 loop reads CSTGLASTDTQYF.

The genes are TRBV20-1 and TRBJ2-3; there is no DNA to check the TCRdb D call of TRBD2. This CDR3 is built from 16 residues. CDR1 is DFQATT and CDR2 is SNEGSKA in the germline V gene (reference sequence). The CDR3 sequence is CSVPPRGREAADTQYF.

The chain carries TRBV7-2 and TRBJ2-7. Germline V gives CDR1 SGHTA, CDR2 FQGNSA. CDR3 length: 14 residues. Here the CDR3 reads CASSLGRTSYEQYF. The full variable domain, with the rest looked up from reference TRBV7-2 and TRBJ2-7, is GAGVSQSPSNKVTEKGKDVELRCDPISGHTALYWYRQSLGQGLEFLIYFQGNSAPDKSGLPSDRFSAERTGGSVSTLTIQRTQQEDSAVYLCASSLGRTSYEQYFGPGTRLTVT.

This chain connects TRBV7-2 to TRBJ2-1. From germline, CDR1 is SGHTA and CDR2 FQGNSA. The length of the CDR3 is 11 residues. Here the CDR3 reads CASSLLNEQFF.

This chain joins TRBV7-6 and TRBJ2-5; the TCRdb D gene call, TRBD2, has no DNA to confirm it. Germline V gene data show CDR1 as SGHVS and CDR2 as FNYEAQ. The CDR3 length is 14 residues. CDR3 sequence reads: CASSLEVEGETQYF. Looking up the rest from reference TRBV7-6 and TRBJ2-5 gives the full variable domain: GAGVSQSPRYKVTKRGQDVALRCDPISGHVSLYWYRQALGQGPEFLTYFNYEAQQDKSGLPNDRFSAERPEGSISTLTIQRTEQRDSAMYRCASSLEVEGETQYFGPGTRLLVL.

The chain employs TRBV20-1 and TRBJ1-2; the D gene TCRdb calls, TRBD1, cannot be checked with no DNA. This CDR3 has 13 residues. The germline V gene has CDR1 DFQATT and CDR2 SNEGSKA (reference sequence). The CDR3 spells CSASGRGDYGYTF.

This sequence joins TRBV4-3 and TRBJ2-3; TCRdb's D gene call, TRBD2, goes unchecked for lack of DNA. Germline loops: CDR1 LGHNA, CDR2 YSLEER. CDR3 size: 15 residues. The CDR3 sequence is CASSLSGISTDTQYF.

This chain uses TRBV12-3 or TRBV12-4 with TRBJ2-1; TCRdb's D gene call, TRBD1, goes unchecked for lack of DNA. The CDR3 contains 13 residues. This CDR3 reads CASSLRGDNEQFF.

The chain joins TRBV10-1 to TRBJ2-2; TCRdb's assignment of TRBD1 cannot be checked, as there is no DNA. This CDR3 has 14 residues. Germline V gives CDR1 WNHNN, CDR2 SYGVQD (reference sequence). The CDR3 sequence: CASNPNRDTGELFF.

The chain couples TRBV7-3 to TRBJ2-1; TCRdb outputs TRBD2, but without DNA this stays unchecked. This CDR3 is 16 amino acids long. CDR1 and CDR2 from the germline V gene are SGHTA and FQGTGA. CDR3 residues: CASSPNSGLTGNEQFF.